The 15 T cell receptor beta chains given below trace back to one sample, sequenced in a study of blood T cell repertoires in COVID-19. The repertoire was sequenced with immunoSEQ multiplex PCR; TCRdb's copy has only in-frame clones and lacks some. The sample consists of about 230,000 clones, 83% of them appearing once. The specimen sequenced was peripheral blood. The receptors shown here come from a woman aged 70 to 79 with active or convalescent COVID-19.

The chain links TRBV29-1 to TRBJ1-1; D might be TRBD1 (5 bases). The CDR3 is made up of 14 amino acids. The ends were cut back, 5 bases at V and 0 bases at J, with 13 bases in the middle. Germline values: CDR1 SQVTM, CDR2 ANQGSEA. The CDR3 is CSVRKGFMNTEAFF. The CDR3 nucleotides are TGCAGCGTTCGTAAGGGGTTCATGAACACTGAAGCTTTCTTT. The variable domain in full, with the rest retrieved from reference TRBV29-1 and TRBJ1-1, is SAVISQKPSRDICQRGTSLTIQCQVDSQVTMMFWYRQQPGQSLTLIATANQGSEATYESGFVIDKFPISRPNLTFSTLTVSNMSPEDSSIYLCSVRKGFMNTEAFFGQGTRLTVV.

The chain's CDR3 is CAIRGAGTGDEKLFF. Written as DNA, the CDR3 is TGTGCCATCAGGGGGGCCGGGACAGGAGATGAAAAACTGTTTTTT. V usage is TRBV10-3 and J usage is TRBJ1-4, with 8 nucleotides matching TRBD1. CDR1 and CDR2 from the germline V gene are ENHRY and SYGVKD. V trimming: 6 bases; J trimming: 6 bases; junction bases outside the gene matches: 9. The CDR3 loop spans 15 amino acids.

This rearrangement joins TRBV20-1 to TRBJ1-2; 9 positions agree with TRBD1. The junction had 15 bases not matched to a gene; V was cut back by 3 bases and J by 7 bases. The CDR3 has 16 residues. Germline lookup yields CDR1 DFQATT and CDR2 SNEGSKA (reference sequence). The CDR3 here is CSASGQGQGRVSGYTF. Here the CDR3 DNA reads TGCAGTGCTAGTGGTCAGGGACAGGGACGGGTGTCTGGCTACACCTTC.

V is TRBV6-2 or TRBV6-3 and J is TRBJ2-7; D may be TRBD1 (5 bases). V was trimmed by 2 bases and J by 0 bases, leaving 11 bases between them. This CDR3 contains 15 residues. The germline V gene has CDR1 MNHEY and CDR2 SVGEGT. CDR3 sequence reads: CASSYGAGSSYEQYF. Written as DNA, the CDR3 is TGTGCCAGCAGTTACGGGGCCGGTAGCTCCTACGAGCAGTACTTC.

The chain employs TRBV5-1 and TRBJ2-1; TRBD2 agrees at 11 bases. This CDR3 spans 16 amino acids. V lost 1 base to trimming and J lost 4 bases; unmatched junction nucleotides: 4. Germline V lookup: CDR1 SGHRS, CDR2 YFSETQ. CDR3 DNA sequence: TGCGCCAGCAGCTTGACCGGGACTAGCGGATACAATGAGCAGTTCTTC. This translates into CASSLTGTSGYNEQFF.

The genes are TRBV5-1 and TRBJ2-1; weak D call: TRBD2 (5 bases). With 0 bases removed from V and 2 bases from J, the gap between germline ends came to 9 bases. Germline assignment: CDR1 SGHRS and CDR2 YFSETQ. This CDR3 comprises 15 residues. CDR3 bases: TGCGCCAGCAGCTTGGACCGACTAACCTACAATGAGCAGTTCTTC. Amino acids: CASSLDRLTYNEQFF.

A few counts support this clone. J is TRBJ1-2 and V is TRBV19, with D unclear. CDR3 length: 12 amino acids. With 3 bases removed from V and 6 bases from J, the gap between germline ends came to 8 bases. The germline gives CDR1 LNHDA, CDR2 SQIVND (reference sequence). CDR3 protein: CASSIRDDGYTF. CDR3 DNA: TGTGCCAGTAGTATCCGGGATGATGGCTACACCTTC.

The V call is TRBV6-5, the J call TRBJ2-7, with a weak D call TRBD1 (6 bases). The CDR3 spans 14 residues. Germline V gene data show CDR1 as MNHEY and CDR2 as SVGAGI. V was trimmed by 2 bases and J by 2 bases, leaving 10 bases between them. The CDR3 region is CASSYGGFTYEQYF. CDR3 coding DNA: TGTGCCAGCAGTTACGGGGGCTTCACCTACGAGCAGTACTTC.

The chain carries TRBV18 and TRBJ2-2; TRBD2 agrees at 8 bases. The CDR3 is 18 amino acids. Germline values: CDR1 KGHSH, CDR2 LQKENI. The V and J ends lost 2 bases and 2 bases, in that order; junction bases with no gene match: 10. CDR3 residues: CASSPNKFSGRNTGELFF. DNA of the CDR3: TGTGCCAGCTCACCAAACAAATTCAGCGGGAGAAACACCGGGGAGCTGTTTTTT.

The rearrangement links TRBV29-1 to TRBJ2-3; TRBD1 is a possible D gene (5 bases). Germline CDR1 is SQVTM and CDR2 is ANQGSEA. Trimming removed 6 bases from V and 6 bases from J, with 13 bases in between. The CDR3 contains 12 residues. CDR3 region: CSVQKNRDTQYF. The CDR3 nucleotides are TGCAGCGTCCAAAAGAACAGGGATACGCAGTATTTT.

This sequence joins TRBV7-3 and TRBJ2-3, with D unresolved. V was shortened by 6 bases and J by 6 bases, with 10 bases between the two germline ends. Looked up from germline, CDR1 is SGHTA and CDR2 is FQGTGA. This CDR3 comprises 12 residues. The CDR3 bases are TGTGCCAGCAGTCGAACTGGTGATACGCAGTATTTT. It encodes CASSRTGDTQYF.

V usage is TRBV12-5 and J usage is TRBJ2-5; D uncertain. V was pared by 2 bases and J by 5 bases, with 9 bases between. Germline assignment: CDR1 LGHNT and CDR2 FRNRAP. The CDR3 extends over 13 amino acids. The CDR3 DNA is TGTGCTAGTGGTTTGTGGGCCGGTGAGACCCAGTACTTC. It specifies CASGLWAGETQYF. The variable domain in full, completed from reference TRBV12-5 and TRBJ2-5, reads DARVTQTPRHKVTEMGQEVTMRCQPILGHNTVFWYRQTMMQGLELLAYFRNRAPLDDSGMPKDRFSAEMPDATLATLKIQPSEPRDSAVYFCASGLWAGETQYFGPGTRLLVL.

This chain connects TRBV3-1 (or the pseudogene TRBV3-2) to TRBJ2-7; perhaps TRBD1 as D (5 bases). Germline values: CDR1 LGHDT, CDR2 YNNKEL (reference sequence). Trimming shortened V by 0 bases and J by 6 bases, and 9 bases separated the two germline ends. This CDR3 has 13 residues. This CDR3 reads CASSQEFRGEQYF. CDR3 DNA: TGTGCCAGCAGCCAAGAATTTAGGGGCGAGCAGTACTTC.

The rearrangement links TRBV28 to TRBJ2-1; 10 nucleotides line up with TRBD2. Trimming cost V 5 bases and J 8 bases; bases outside gene matches: 6. Germline values: CDR1 MDHEN, CDR2 SYDVKM. The CDR3 totals 14 residues. In nucleotides, the CDR3 is TGTGCCAGCAGTCTAGCGGGAGATGTAGATGAGCAGTTCTTC. Protein: CASSLAGDVDEQFF.

V is TRBV5-1 and J is TRBJ2-5; 12 bases fit TRBD2. This CDR3 has 19 residues. The J segment lost 5 bases and the V segment lost 3 bases, leaving 17 bases of the junction unmatched. CDR1 is SGHRS, CDR2 YFSETQ, per germline. The CDR3 coding sequence is TGCGCCAGCAGCTCACACCGGACTAGCGGGACCTCTTCCAGGGAGACCCAGTACTTC. Residues: CASSSHRTSGTSSRETQYF.